Given below is one T cell receptor beta chain in context. Its antigen is unidentified. Germline assignment: CDR1 SGHTA and CDR2 FQGTGA. V was cut by 2 bases and J by 2 bases, with 7 bases left in between. The CDR3 sequence is 13 residues long. The entry originates in a study of post-analysis software for immune sequencing data. Study at large: Patients with relapsing-remitting, secondary progressive and progressive-relapsing multiple sclerosis courses were all represented.

The authors incorporated unique molecular identifiers into the TCR beta cDNA libraries. cDNA molecules numbering roughly 0.5 million came from roughly 1 to 10 million T cells. TCRdb ran MiXCR on the PCR reads and lists one entry per CDR3 protein. This table has hundreds of thousands of distinct CDR3 sequences, more than 50% appearing once. Study outcomes and limitations: In patients, roughly five TRBV segments were more frequent than in controls, with TRBV5-6, TRBV5-1 and TRBV20-1 among them. When compared against controls, multiple sclerosis patients showed significantly lower normalized Chao1 diversity.

Sequenced input: blood. This clonotype was sampled from a girl aged 2-10 years with multiple sclerosis. J is TRBJ2-7 and V is TRBV7-3; no clear D. The CDR3 coding sequence is TGTGCCAGCAGCTTATACAGCACCTACGAGCAGTACTTC. Translating gives CASSLYSTYEQYF.